This T cell receptor (beta chain) was observed in a study of identical twins. Overall study results and limits: Model-predicted out-of-frame TCR alpha sharing fell below observed values in monozygotic twins.

Worth noting for this clonotype: Antigen: not known.

CDR1 is SGHRS and CDR2 is YFSETQ in the germline V gene. V lost 0 bases and J lost 6, with 10 bases in between. This CDR3 has 13 residues. Through template switching, a universal primer site was introduced, and the cDNA contained unique molecular identifiers. TCRdb fed the 5' RACE reads into MiXCR, producing one record per CDR3 protein. Of fewer than 550,000 distinct CDR3 sequences in the sample, over 12% are singletons; the top ten hold roughly 0.46%. The sample also formed part of further work on yellow fever vaccine responses in identical twins.

Sequenced material: CD4+ T cells sorted from blood. V usage is TRBV5-1 and J usage is TRBJ2-7, with D uncertain. The clonotype comes from a woman under 30 in good health. CDR3 coding DNA: TGCGCCAGCAGCTTGGAGGTGGTCGCCGAGCAGTACTTC. This sequence encodes CASSLEVVAEQYF. The full variable domain, with the rest looked up from reference TRBV5-1 and TRBJ2-7, is KAGVTQTPRYLIKTRGQQVTLSCSPISGHRSVSWYQQTPGQGLQFLFEYFSETQRNKGNFPGRFSGRQFSNSRSEMNVSTLELGDSALYLCASSLEVVAEQYFGPGTRLTVT.